This entry is about one T cell receptor beta chain. V shed 7 bases, J shed 5 bases, and the junction held 6 bases outside the gene matches. The CDR3 runs to 13 residues. CDR1 is MGHRA, CDR2 YSYEKL, per germline. This sample was included in a study of blood T cell repertoires in COVID-19. Assay: immunoSEQ multiplex PCR; the TCRdb copy retains only in-frame clones and omits some. This sample yields approximately 350,000 clones, of which roughly 87% are seen a single time; just under 3% belongs to the top ten. This chain connects TRBV4-1 to TRBJ2-5; 8 bases fit TRBD2. This TCR was recovered from a woman aged 25 to 39 who had recovered from COVID-19. The sequenced material came from PBMCs or T cells enriched from blood (not recorded which). The DNA of the CDR3 is TGCGCCAGCACCCCGCCGGGGGGGGAGACCCAGTACTTC. This codes for CASTPPGGETQYF.